The clone carrying this T cell receptor beta chain was detected a few times. Its antigen is undetermined. These data belong to a study of cytomegalovirus exposure and HLA in healthy donors. The study's findings and limits: Later on, an analysis showed TCR association rates differing by HLA locus, with DRB1 the most and HLA-C the fewest. Most TCR sequences were seen very rarely across donors, but some public TCRs occurred in many. Researchers reported in a later analysis that a missense DCLRE1C variant was tied to TCR beta V- and J-gene trimming. Three CMV-associated chains proved CMV antigen-specific in vitro.

The PCR made use of 60 Vbeta and 13 Jbeta primers. Data came from immunoSEQ multiplex PCR; TCRdb stores just in-frame clones and leaves some out. The data hold hundreds of thousands of clones, with 85% observed a single time. Deletions cut 2 bases from V and 1 base from J, with 7 bases between. The CDR3 contains 13 residues. Germline assignment: CDR1 SGHRS and CDR2 YFSETQ. Sequences were obtained from PBMCs. This rearrangement joins TRBV5-1 to TRBJ2-7; D unresolved. The TCR originated in a girl aged 2-9 years in good health and CMV-seronegative. The CDR3 reads CASSFAGSYEQYF. The CDR3 DNA reads as TGCGCCAGCAGCTTTGCAGGTTCCTACGAGCAGTACTTC.